This TCR beta chain is from a study of identifying expanded T cells in peripheral blood (dated by TCRdb to about 2019). Regarding the complete study: Four technical replicates, made by sequencing separate aliquots from the same pool of genomic DNA, were compared pairwise.

No immune events such as infections were documented for the healthy donors during the collection period. Healthy-donor blood repertoires served as a training cohort to calibrate time-dependent variance in a beta-binomial model of T-cell clone differential abundance. The training cohort comprised approximately 10 healthy donors, 3 female and 7 male. An age range of about 29 to 65 years, with an average of around 44 years, was recorded for the donors. Whole blood from each healthy donor was obtained from a commercial supplier and was collected at three time points roughly 14 days apart. For immunosequencing, genomic DNA was extracted from unsorted whole blood. The immunoSEQ Assay, which relies on bias-controlled multiplex PCR amplification of genomic DNA, was used to profile TCRbeta CDR3 regions. The authors' analysis ran thus. The absolute abundance of each unique TCRbeta CDR3 region was quantified after sequences were collapsed and filtered. Differential abundance was assessed using a binomial (Fisher-equivalent) model and a beta-binomial model in which time-dependent variance fitted from healthy donors was added. Clones with fewer than 5 combined templates were excluded, and clones with Benjamini-Hochberg FDR below 0.01 were called differentially abundant. In the beta-binomial model, variance was expressed as a function of the total template count across the two samples, in the form v = (b*log(k)+a)^2. TCRdb limited this immuneACCESS table to in-frame rearrangements with V and J called. A share of clones is missing; checked studies link under half to unresolved V genes, and the rest is unexplained. V and J calls and clone size are copied from that table; D and trimming were computed from the DNA. The sample table holds more than 70,000 clones, of which roughly 86% were seen once. The ten largest make up 5.5% to 6.5% of the sample.

Study-wide conclusions, independent of this receptor: In all healthy donors, the variance in clone template counts between samples taken roughly 14 days apart rose significantly as total template count increased. The authors expected that over much longer intervals, such as months to years, biological variance in healthy repertoires might increase even further. Across all healthy-donor time intervals, the beta-binomial model significantly cut both the number of clones called differentially abundant and the false-positive rate. The binomial model flagged about 1.2 differentially abundant clones between technical replicates, compared with roughly 15 over approximately 2 weeks and 19 over approximately four weeks.

Points on this clone: What this receptor recognizes is not known. The sample holds no much larger clone one base away, and base qualities are not on file.

The germline V gene (reference sequence) sets CDR1 to SEHNR and CDR2 to FQNEAQ. The CDR3 holds 13 amino acids from the cysteine to the phenylalanine. Only the CDR3 DNA is retained, 39 bases long and in frame from the first base. V loses 7 bases of germline sequence and J loses 2 bases, and the interval between the two ends is 11 bases. The sample comprised blood. The chain is made from TRBV7-9 and TRBJ1-2; no D segment can be confidently identified. The sequence derives from a person between 18 and 75 years old in good health. The CDR3 region has the sequence CASTWGFNYGYTF. The nucleotide sequence is TGTGCCAGCACGTGGGGTTTCAACTATGGCTACACCTTC.